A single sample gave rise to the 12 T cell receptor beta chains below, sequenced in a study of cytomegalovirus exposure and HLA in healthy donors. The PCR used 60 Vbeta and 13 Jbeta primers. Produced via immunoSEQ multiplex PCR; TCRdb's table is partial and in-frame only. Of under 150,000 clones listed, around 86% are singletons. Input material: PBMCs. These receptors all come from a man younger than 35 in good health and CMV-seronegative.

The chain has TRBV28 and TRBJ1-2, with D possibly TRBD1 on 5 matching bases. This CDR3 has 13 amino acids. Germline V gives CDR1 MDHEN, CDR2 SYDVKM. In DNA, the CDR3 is TGTGCGGTATTGACAGCCTCTAACTATGGCTACACCTTC. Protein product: CAVLTASNYGYTF.

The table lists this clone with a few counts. CDR3 amino acids: CAGGTGGVTDTQYF. The CDR3 DNA is TGTGCCGGGGGGACAGGCGGAGTCACAGATACGCAGTATTTT. This sequence joins TRBV2 and TRBJ2-3; 8 bases align to TRBD1. Germline-derived CDR1 and CDR2 are SNHLY and FYNNEI. The ends lost 11 bases at V and 2 bases at J; junction bases unmatched: 9. This CDR3 region has 14 residues.

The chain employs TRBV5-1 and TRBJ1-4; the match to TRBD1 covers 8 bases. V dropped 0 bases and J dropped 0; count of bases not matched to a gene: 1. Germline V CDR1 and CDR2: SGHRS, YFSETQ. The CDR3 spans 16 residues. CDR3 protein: CASSLVQGATNEKLFF. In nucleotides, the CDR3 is TGCGCCAGCAGCTTGGTACAGGGGGCAACTAATGAAAAACTGTTTTTT.

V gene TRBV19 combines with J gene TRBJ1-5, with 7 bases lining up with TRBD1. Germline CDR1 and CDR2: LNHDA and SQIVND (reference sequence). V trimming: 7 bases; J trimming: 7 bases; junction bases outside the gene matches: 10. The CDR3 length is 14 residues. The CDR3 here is CASIGSQGVQPQHF. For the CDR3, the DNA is TGTGCCAGTATCGGTTCCCAGGGGGTCCAGCCCCAGCATTTT.

The CDR3 coding sequence is TGTGCCTGGAGTGTACGAGGCTATGGCTACACCTTC. This encodes CAWSVRGYGYTF. The chain couples TRBV30 to TRBJ1-2; no reliable D call. The germline V gene encodes CDR1 GTSNPN and CDR2 SVGIG (reference sequence). With 0 bases removed from V and 4 bases from J, the gap between germline ends came to 6 bases. The CDR3 has 12 residues.

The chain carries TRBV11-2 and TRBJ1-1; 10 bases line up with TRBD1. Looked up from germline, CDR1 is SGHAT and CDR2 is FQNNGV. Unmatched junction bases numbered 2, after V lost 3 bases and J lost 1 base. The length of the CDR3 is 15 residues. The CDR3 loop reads CASSLGDRGNTEAFF. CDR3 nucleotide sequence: TGTGCCAGCAGCTTGGGGGACAGGGGGAACACTGAAGCTTTCTTT. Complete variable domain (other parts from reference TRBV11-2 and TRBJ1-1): EAGVAQSPRYKIIEKRQSVAFWCNPISGHATLYWYQQILGQGPKLLIQFQNNGVVDDSQLPKDRFSAERLKGVDSTLKIQPAKLEDSAVYLCASSLGDRGNTEAFFGQGTRLTVV.

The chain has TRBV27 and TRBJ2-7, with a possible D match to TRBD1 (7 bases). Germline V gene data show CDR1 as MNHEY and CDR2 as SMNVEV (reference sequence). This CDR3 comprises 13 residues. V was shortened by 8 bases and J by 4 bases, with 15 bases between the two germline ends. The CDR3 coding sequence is TGTGCCAGCGGAGGGACAGCGCGTTACGAGCAGTACTTC. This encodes CASGGTARYEQYF.

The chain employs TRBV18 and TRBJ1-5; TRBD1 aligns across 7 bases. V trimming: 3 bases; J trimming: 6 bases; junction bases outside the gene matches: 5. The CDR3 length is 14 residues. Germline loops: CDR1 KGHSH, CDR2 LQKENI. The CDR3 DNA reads TGTGCCAGCTCACCTCAGACAGGGTCTCAGCCCCAGCATTTT. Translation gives CASSPQTGSQPQHF.

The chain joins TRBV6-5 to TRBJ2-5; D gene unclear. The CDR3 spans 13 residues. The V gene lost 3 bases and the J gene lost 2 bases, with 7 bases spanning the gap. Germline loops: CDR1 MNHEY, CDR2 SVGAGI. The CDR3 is CASSYAVQETQYF. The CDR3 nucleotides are TGTGCCAGCAGTTATGCAGTGCAAGAGACCCAGTACTTC.

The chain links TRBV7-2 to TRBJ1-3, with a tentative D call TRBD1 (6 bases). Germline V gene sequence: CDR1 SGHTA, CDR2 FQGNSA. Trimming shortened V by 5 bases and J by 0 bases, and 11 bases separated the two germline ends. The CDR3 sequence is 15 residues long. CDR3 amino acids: CASSPDSHSGNTIYF. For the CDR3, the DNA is TGTGCCAGCAGCCCGGACAGCCACTCTGGAAACACCATATATTTT.

DNA of the CDR3: TGTGCCAGCAGTTTATCTGGGTACAGTCAGCCCCAGCATTTT. This encodes CASSLSGYSQPQHF. The rearrangement uses TRBV27 and TRBJ1-5; D is ambiguous. Per the germline V gene, CDR1 is MNHEY and CDR2 is SMNVEV (reference sequence). V was pared by 0 bases and J by 6 bases, with 9 bases between. The CDR3 is made up of 14 amino acids.

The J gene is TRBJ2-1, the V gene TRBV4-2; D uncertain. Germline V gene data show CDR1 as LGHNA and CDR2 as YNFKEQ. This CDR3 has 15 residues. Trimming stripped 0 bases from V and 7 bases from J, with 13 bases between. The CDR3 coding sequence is TGTGCCAGCAGCCAAGATTTAATACAGAGTAATGAGCAGTTCTTC. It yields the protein CASSQDLIQSNEQFF.